The next 18 T cell receptor beta chains were all read from a single sample in a study of T cell responses to AZD1222 COVID-19 vaccine. Data came from immunoSEQ multiplex PCR; TCRdb stores just in-frame clones and leaves some out. The sample has about 84,000 clones; around nine tenths are singletons. The starting material was peripheral blood, obtained 28 days after the second AZD1222 dose. The origin of the receptors is an adult who received the AZD1222 COVID-19 vaccine.

In its sample, this clone was seen many times. V gene TRBV28 combines with J gene TRBJ1-5, with unresolved D. The CDR3 covers 16 residues. CDR1 and CDR2 (germline): MDHEN, SYDVKM. Trimming took 8 bases from V and 1 from J, leaving 18 bases between them. CDR3 bases: TGTGCCAGCGGGTCGTCGATGAAGGGCAGCAATCAGCCCCAGCATTTT. Translated, it gives CASGSSMKGSNQPQHF.

This chain joins TRBV5-4 and TRBJ2-5, with TRBD2 identical over 9 bases. The CDR3 length is 14 residues. The V gene end was trimmed by 5 bases and the J gene end by 3 bases; junction bases not matched to a gene: 5. Germline V lookup: CDR1 SGHNT, CDR2 YYREEE (reference sequence). The CDR3 is CASRGGGAKETQYF. The CDR3 DNA is TGTGCCAGCAGGGGCGGGGGGGCGAAAGAGACCCAGTACTTC.

The V call is TRBV21-1, the J call TRBJ2-1; the table names TRBD1, a call not compared with the DNA. TRBV21-1 is classified as a pseudogene. The CDR3 runs 18 residues. CDR3 sequence (DNA): TGTGCCAGCAGCAAAGTCAGGGCCAGGGATAGCTCCTACAATGAGCAGTTCTTC. This codes for CASSKVRARDSSYNEQFF.

V is TRBV6-5 and J is TRBJ1-1, with D possibly matching TRBD1 (5 bases). Looked up from germline, CDR1 is MNHEY and CDR2 is SVGAGI. V was pared by 6 bases and J by 5 bases, with 13 bases between. The CDR3 has 13 residues. The CDR3 is CASRGGGATEAFF. In DNA form, the CDR3 reads TGTGCCAGCAGGGGGGGAGGGGCTACTGAAGCTTTCTTT.

The chain has TRBV19 and TRBJ1-1, with D possibly being TRBD1 (5 bases). V lost 5 bases and J lost 4, with 11 bases in between. Germline CDR1 is LNHDA and CDR2 is SQIVND (reference sequence). The CDR3 loop spans 13 amino acids. The CDR3, as DNA: TGTGCCAGTAGTCGGGGCCGGGGCACTGAAGCTTTCTTT. This codes for CASSRGRGTEAFF.

For the CDR3, the DNA is TGTGCCAGCAGCCAGAGTTCGGGAAATGAGCAGTTCTTC. It encodes CASSQSSGNEQFF. The rearrangement joins TRBV11-3 to TRBJ2-1; D is possibly TRBD2 (5 bases). Trimming took off 5 bases at V and 7 bases at J, with 12 bases between the two ends. CDR3 length equals 13 residues. Germline V CDR1 and CDR2: SGHNT, YENEEA.

The genes are TRBV28 and TRBJ1-2; 7 nucleotides match TRBD1. The CDR3 is made up of 14 amino acids. Per the germline V gene, CDR1 is MDHEN and CDR2 is SYDVKM. The junction had 2 bases not matched to a gene; V was cut back by 2 bases and J by 2 bases. The CDR3 protein is CASSLEQGNYGYTF. The CDR3 nucleotides read TGTGCCAGCAGTTTAGAACAGGGGAACTATGGCTACACCTTC.

The chain couples TRBV7-6 to TRBJ2-7; a possible D gene is TRBD1 (5 bases). V dropped 0 bases and J dropped 5 bases, with 11 bases sitting between them. Germline V gene lookup returns CDR1 SGHVS and CDR2 FNYEAQ. The CDR3 is 14 amino acids. The CDR3 protein is CASSLAGLTDEQYF. The DNA of the CDR3 is TGTGCCAGCAGCTTAGCGGGGCTCACGGACGAGCAGTACTTC.

The genes are TRBV12-3 or TRBV12-4 and TRBJ2-1; D gene unclear. The CDR3 is 13 amino acids. V gave up 4 bases and J gave up 5 bases, with 9 bases separating them. The CDR3 protein is CASSSLGHNEQFF. The CDR3 nucleotides are TGTGCCAGCAGTTCTTTGGGTCACAATGAGCAGTTCTTC.

The chain is built from TRBV6-5 and TRBJ2-5, with D perhaps matching TRBD1 or TRBD2 (5 bases each). In germline, CDR1 is MNHEY, CDR2 SVGAGI. The length of the CDR3 is 14 residues. V shed 2 bases and J shed 5 bases, with 12 bases lying between them. CDR3 nucleotide sequence: TGTGCCAGCAGTTACGCCAGGGAGCGGGAGACCCAGTACTTC. It specifies CASSYARERETQYF.

This chain joins TRBV15 and TRBJ2-7; possibly TRBD2 for D (6 bases). V was cut by 1 base and J by 0 bases, with 10 bases left in between. Germline values: CDR1 LNHNV, CDR2 YYDKDF (reference sequence). The CDR3 spans 15 residues. DNA for the CDR3: TGTGCCACCAGCAGAGGAGGACTAAGCTCCTACGAGCAGTACTTC. Translation: CATSRGGLSSYEQYF.

The V call is TRBV5-1, the J call TRBJ2-3; the D is unclear. The CDR3 consists of 14 residues. Trimming removed 1 base from V and 0 bases from J, with 6 bases in between. Germline V lookup: CDR1 SGHRS, CDR2 YFSETQ. CDR3 sequence (DNA): TGCGCCAGCAGCTTGTCTCAGAGCACAGATACGCAGTATTTT. Amino acid sequence: CASSLSQSTDTQYF.

This chain links TRBV5-4 with TRBJ2-7; D remains unclear. CDR1 and CDR2 from the germline V gene are SGHNT and YYREEE (reference sequence). The CDR3 contains 13 residues. V lost 4 bases, J lost 2 bases, and 10 bases lay in between. Written as DNA, the CDR3 is TGTGCCAGCAGCCCGACCGCTGCCTACGAGCAGTACTTC. Its translation: CASSPTAAYEQYF.

The chain carries TRBV12-3 or TRBV12-4 and TRBJ1-5; maybe TRBD1 (6 bases). Trimming took off 4 bases at V and 4 bases at J, with 8 bases between the two ends. The CDR3 has 13 residues. The CDR3 spells CASSYGQNQPQHF. CDR3 coding DNA: TGTGCCAGCAGTTATGGACAGAATCAGCCCCAGCATTTT.

The chain has TRBV29-1 and TRBJ1-2; maybe TRBD1 (6 bases). V gave up 2 bases and J gave up 7 bases, with 14 bases separating them. The CDR3 spans 13 residues. Germline loops: CDR1 SQVTM, CDR2 ANQGSEA. DNA of the CDR3: TGCAGCGTTGAACCAAACAGGGTCTCTGGCTACACCTTC. Protein sequence: CSVEPNRVSGYTF.

In DNA, the CDR3 is TGTGCCACCAGCAGAGAGTCCCTAATGGGCGAGCAGTACTTC. Protein: CATSRESLMGEQYF. The genes are TRBV15 and TRBJ2-7; no reliable D call. In germline, CDR1 is LNHNV, CDR2 YYDKDF (reference sequence). CDR3 length: 14 amino acids. The V end was cut by 0 bases, the J end by 6 bases, with 12 bases between.

This sequence joins TRBV9 and TRBJ2-1; the D gene is possibly TRBD2 (5 bases). The germline gives CDR1 SGDLS, CDR2 YYNGEE. V was trimmed by 0 bases and J by 8 bases, leaving 9 bases between them. The CDR3 runs to 13 residues. CDR3 residues: CASSVEGRDEQFF. Written as DNA, the CDR3 is TGTGCCAGCAGCGTAGAAGGGCGGGATGAGCAGTTCTTC. Based on the CDR3 plus reference TRBV9 and TRBJ2-1, the full variable domain is DSGVTQTPKHLITATGQRVTLRCSPRSGDLSVYWYQQSLDQGLQFLIQYYNGEERAKGNILERFSAQQFPDLHSELNLSSLELGDSALYFCASSVEGRDEQFFGPGTRLTVL.

The chain recombines TRBV7-3 with TRBJ2-2; unclear D gene. CDR3 length: 12 amino acids. The V gene's germline CDR1 is SGHTA and CDR2 FQGTGA. Trimming removed 6 bases at V and 5 bases at J, with 7 bases between. This CDR3 reads CASRTSTGELFF. CDR3 in DNA: TGTGCCAGCAGGACATCGACCGGGGAGCTGTTTTTT.